The present entry profiles one T cell receptor beta chain with its context. The antigen remains unidentified. TCRdb keeps only in-frame clones here, not all; method: immunoSEQ multiplex PCR. There are 110,000 or so clones in the sample; 88% occur only once, and less than 4% lies in the top ten. This sample was taken from a study of T cell responses to AZD1222 COVID-19 vaccine. The study's findings and limits: Breadth and depth of Spike-specific TCRs rose after two AZD1222 doses. Distributed over spike, vaccine-associated CD4 TCRs predominated at 160-218 and 743-854. It should be noted that donors were predominantly white British and more often female, and clonal diversity was possibly underestimated. Among spike-specific TCRs, nearly half reportedly target unmutated variant regions.

The CDR3 has 13 residues. Trimming cost V 4 bases and J 5 bases, with 10 bases left between them. Germline V gene sequence: CDR1 ENHRY, CDR2 SYGVKD. This TCR came from an adult who received the AZD1222 COVID-19 vaccine. This chain joins TRBV10-3 and TRBJ2-3; possibly TRBD2 for D (5 bases). The input for sequencing was peripheral blood, taken 28 days after the second AZD1222 dose. The CDR3 bases are TGTGCCATCAGTGCCACGGGAATAGATACGCAGTATTTT. It is translated as CAISATGIDTQYF.